A single sample gave rise to the 28 T cell receptor beta chains below, sequenced in a study of T-cell reconstitution after alpha-beta-depleted transplantation in children. It was with unique molecular identifiers that the TCRbeta library was prepared. TCRdb used MiXCR to reprocess the PCR reads, holding one entry per CDR3 protein. Counted here are 450,000 to 500,000 distinct CDR3 sequences, about 12% occurring once; the ten biggest clones make up about 6%. The material sequenced was PBMCs from the stem cell graft donor, taken from the stem cell graft. The receptors derive from a human donor who donated a stem cell graft to a child with combined immunodeficiency.

This clonotype was detected ten times or more. J is TRBJ2-1 and V is TRBV10-3, with 9 bases fitting TRBD2. CDR1 and CDR2 (germline): ENHRY, SYGVKD. This CDR3 spans 14 amino acids. V lost 10 bases, J lost 5 bases, and 9 bases stayed unmatched. The CDR3 bases are TGTGCCACCTCGGGACTAGCTGGGGACAATGAGCAGTTCTTC. This translates into CATSGLAGDNEQFF.

The chain employs TRBV6-1 and TRBJ2-3; D is uncertain. Germline V gene data show CDR1 as MNHNS and CDR2 as SASEGT. CDR3 length: 18 amino acids. V was cut by 5 bases and J by 3 bases, with 24 bases left in between. CDR3 residues: CASSTPGSSAGGTDTQYF. CDR3 nucleotides: TGTGCCAGCAGTACCCCCGGGTCGTCGGCCGGTGGGACAGATACGCAGTATTTT.

There are many counts of this clonotype. This sequence joins TRBV10-3 and TRBJ2-7; 9 positions match TRBD1. This CDR3 spans 14 amino acids. V dropped 3 bases and J dropped 3; count of bases not matched to a gene: 3. Germline V gene data show CDR1 as ENHRY and CDR2 as SYGVKD. In DNA form, the CDR3 reads TGTGCCATCAGTGATTTGACAGGGGGCTACGAGCAGTACTTC. It encodes CAISDLTGGYEQYF.

The chain couples TRBV29-1 to TRBJ2-5; weak D call: TRBD2 (6 bases). V was shortened by 6 bases and J by 3 bases, with 11 bases between the two germline ends. Germline CDR1 reads SQVTM; CDR2 reads ANQGSEA. This CDR3 contains 12 residues. This chain's CDR3 is CSVTRTEETQYF. Here the CDR3 DNA reads TGCAGCGTGACTAGGACCGAAGAGACCCAGTACTTC.

Ten or more counts support this clonotype. The V and J genes are TRBV20-1 and TRBJ2-7; a possible D gene is TRBD1 (5 bases). Germline CDR1 DFQATT, CDR2 SNEGSKA (reference sequence). The CDR3 sequence is 13 residues long. V gave up 2 bases and J gave up 3 bases, with 11 bases separating them. CDR3 sequence reads: CSARPGHFYEQYF. In DNA form, the CDR3 reads TGCAGTGCTAGACCCGGACACTTCTACGAGCAGTACTTC.

The chain uses TRBV25-1 and TRBJ2-2; D may be TRBD1 (5 bases). Per germline, CDR1 MGHDK and CDR2 SYGVNS. The CDR3 covers 15 residues. Trimming cost V 10 bases and J 4 bases, with 19 bases left between them. Here the CDR3 reads CATAVPERGTGELFF. The CDR3, as DNA: TGTGCCACGGCCGTTCCCGAAAGGGGCACCGGGGAGCTGTTTTTT.

This clonotype was seen at least ten times. The V call is TRBV5-1, the J call TRBJ2-1; the match to TRBD2 covers 9 bases. Germline CDR1 reads SGHRS; CDR2 reads YFSETQ. V lost 4 bases and J lost 9; bases outside the gene matches: 8. The CDR3 is 14 residues long. The CDR3 loop is CASSPGLARAEQFF. CDR3 DNA sequence: TGCGCCAGCAGCCCGGGACTAGCCAGAGCTGAGCAGTTCTTC.

In its sample, this clonotype was seen many times. The J gene is TRBJ2-7, the V gene TRBV5-1; 11 nucleotides line up with TRBD2. J gave up 0 bases and V 3 bases, and 14 bases lay outside the gene matches. Germline lookup yields CDR1 SGHRS and CDR2 YFSETQ. The length of the CDR3 is 19 residues. The CDR3 bases are TGCGCCAGCAGCTGGGGTCCCGGGACTAGCGGCTTTAGCTCCTACGAGCAGTACTTC. This codes for CASSWGPGTSGFSSYEQYF.

The chain uses TRBV6-4 and TRBJ1-1; D might be TRBD1 (5 bases). CDR3 size: 13 residues. From germline, CDR1 is MRHNA and CDR2 SNTAGT. V dropped 6 bases and J dropped 1 base, with 9 bases sitting between them. The DNA of the CDR3 is TGTGCCAGCAGACTCACAGGGAACACTGAAGCTTTCTTT. It specifies CASRLTGNTEAFF.

Details on this clonotype: An end of the junction does not agree with germline; a read error may underlie this. The chain has TRBV7-2 and TRBJ2-7; D might be TRBD2 (5 bases). The CDR3 spans 15 residues. Germline CDR1 and CDR2: SGHTA and FQGNSA. CDR3 DNA: TGTGCCAGCAACTTAGCGTCCCGCAGTTCCTACGAGCAGTACTTC. Translating gives CASNLASRSSYEQYF.

V and J are TRBV18 and TRBJ2-7; the D call may be TRBD1 or TRBD2 (6 bases each). The V gene lost 4 bases and the J gene lost 3 bases, with 16 bases spanning the gap. There are 15 residues in the CDR3. Germline-derived CDR1 and CDR2 are KGHSH and LQKENI. CDR3 region: CASSLSGGQGYEQYF. The CDR3 DNA reads as TGTGCCAGCTCACTGTCTGGGGGGCAAGGCTACGAGCAGTACTTC.

This clonotype was seen many times. This chain uses TRBV7-6 with TRBJ1-2, with 10 bases matching TRBD1. Germline V gives CDR1 SGHVS, CDR2 FNYEAQ. V was clipped by 6 bases and J by 7 bases; unmatched bases: 2. This CDR3 spans 12 amino acids. The CDR3 here is CASRGQGVGYTF. The CDR3 DNA follows: TGTGCCAGCAGAGGACAGGGGGTTGGCTACACCTTC. Together with reference TRBV7-6 and TRBJ1-2, the CDR3 gives the full variable domain: GAGVSQSPRYKVTKRGQDVALRCDPISGHVSLYWYRQALGQGPEFLTYFNYEAQQDKSGLPNDRFSAERPEGSISTLTIQRTEQRDSAMYRCASRGQGVGYTFGSGTRLTVV.

In its sample, this clonotype was seen a few times. The rearrangement joins TRBV6-1 to TRBJ2-7; possible D gene TRBD1, 8 bases. This CDR3 contains 16 residues. The germline CDR1 and CDR2 sequences are MNHNS and SASEGT. The ends were cut back, 5 bases at V and 4 bases at J, with 21 bases in the middle. CDR3 protein: CASSPGGGTGLYEQYF. CDR3 nucleotides: TGTGCCAGCAGTCCTGGGGGAGGGACAGGACTTTACGAGCAGTACTTC.

J is TRBJ1-1 and V is TRBV12-3 or TRBV12-4; a possible D gene is TRBD1 (6 bases). Trimming removed 3 bases from V and 0 bases from J, with 11 bases in between. The CDR3 runs 15 residues. The CDR3 DNA reads TGTGCCAGCAGTTTTGGACAGTTAATGAACACTGAAGCTTTCTTT. This codes for CASSFGQLMNTEAFF.

This clonotype was seen a few times. The chain uses TRBV5-1 and TRBJ2-2; D is tentatively TRBD1 or TRBD2 (6 bases each). The V gene lost 0 bases and the J gene lost 4 bases, with 7 bases spanning the gap. Looked up from germline, CDR1 is SGHRS and CDR2 is YFSETQ. This CDR3 spans 14 amino acids. CDR3 amino acids: CASSLGGATGELFF. The CDR3 nucleotides read TGCGCCAGCAGCTTGGGGGGGGCCACCGGGGAGCTGTTTTTT.

This clonotype was counted a few times. In DNA, the CDR3 is TGCAGTGCTAGAACGGCTAGCGGGAGCTACGAGCAGTACTTC. Protein sequence: CSARTASGSYEQYF. The J gene is TRBJ2-7, the V gene TRBV20-1; 10 bases are shared with TRBD2. CDR1 and CDR2 (germline): DFQATT, SNEGSKA (reference sequence). The V and J ends lost 2 bases and 3 bases, in that order; junction bases with no gene match: 4. The CDR3 consists of 14 residues.

This chain joins TRBV7-2 and TRBJ1-2; D unresolved. CDR1 and CDR2 (germline): SGHTA, FQGNSA. The CDR3 is made up of 14 amino acids. V lost 4 bases and J lost 5, with 14 bases in between. The CDR3 loop reads CASSYTPGWYGYTF. In DNA form, the CDR3 reads TGTGCCAGCAGCTATACCCCGGGCTGGTATGGCTACACCTTC.

This clonotype has at least ten counts. The chain joins TRBV6-2 or TRBV6-3 to TRBJ2-1, with TRBD2 matching 12 bases. Looked up from germline, CDR1 is MNHEY and CDR2 is SVGEGT. The CDR3 has 16 amino acids. J lost 0 bases, V lost 6 bases, and 3 bases had no gene match. The CDR3 region has the DNA TGTGCCAGCAGCCCGACTAGCGGGAGCTCCTACAATGAGCAGTTCTTC. Residues: CASSPTSGSSYNEQFF.

The V call is TRBV9, the J call TRBJ2-3, with D possibly being TRBD2 (7 bases). Germline V gene sequence: CDR1 SGDLS, CDR2 YYNGEE. V lost 0 bases and J lost 4, with 9 bases in between. This CDR3 has 14 amino acids. The CDR3 reads CASSVVGGADTQYF. The CDR3 DNA sequence: TGTGCCAGCAGCGTAGTAGGGGGGGCAGATACGCAGTATTTT.

This clonotype was counted between two and nine times. The rearrangement uses TRBV4-3 and TRBJ2-7, with 7 bases identical to TRBD1. The CDR3 is made up of 15 amino acids. V shed 0 bases, J shed 9 bases, and the junction held 11 bases outside the gene matches. Germline CDR1 is LGHNA and CDR2 is YSLEER. CDR3 in amino acids: CASSQDRGTGERQYF. The CDR3 DNA reads TGCGCCAGCAGCCAAGATAGGGGTACAGGGGAGAGGCAGTACTTC.

By sample fraction, this clonotype is medium-sized. The J gene is TRBJ2-3, the V gene TRBV12-3 or TRBV12-4, with D maybe TRBD2 (6 bases). The CDR3 has 16 residues. V was pared by 3 bases and J by 2 bases, with 15 bases between. CDR3 sequence: CASSFFSGGNTDTQYF. The CDR3 DNA is TGTGCCAGCAGTTTTTTCTCTGGCGGGAACACAGATACGCAGTATTTT.

The chain joins TRBV12-3 or TRBV12-4 to TRBJ2-2; 9 positions agree with TRBD2. The CDR3 sequence is 16 residues long. With V trimmed by 7 bases and J by 0 bases, 6 bases remained unmatched. The CDR3 loop reads CASTTSGMANTGELFF. CDR3 DNA: TGTGCCAGCACGACTAGCGGAATGGCGAACACCGGGGAGCTGTTTTTT.

This sequence joins TRBV6-2 or TRBV6-3 and TRBJ2-1; D unresolved. V dropped 0 bases and J dropped 10 bases, with 10 bases sitting between them. In germline, CDR1 is MNHEY, CDR2 SVGEGT. The CDR3 consists of 13 residues. The CDR3 loop is CASSYSTVAEQFF. The CDR3 nucleotides read TGTGCCAGCAGTTACTCGACTGTAGCAGAGCAGTTCTTC.

This clonotype was counted only a few times. J is TRBJ2-1 and V is TRBV24-1; D remains unclear. Germline V gives CDR1 KGHDR, CDR2 SFDVKD. Trimming removed 1 base from V and 9 bases from J, with 9 bases in between. The CDR3 is 13 residues long. Here the CDR3 DNA reads TGTGCCACCAGTGATTTTAAGAGTGCTGAGCAGTTCTTC. Its translation: CATSDFKSAEQFF.

The gene calls are TRBV2 and TRBJ2-2; D may match TRBD1 or TRBD2 (5 bases each). The CDR3 has 16 residues. Germline V gives CDR1 SNHLY, CDR2 FYNNEI. Trimming removed 5 bases at V and 2 bases at J, with 15 bases between. The CDR3 sequence: CASSPGPLQNTGELFF. CDR3 coding DNA: TGTGCCAGCAGTCCGGGACCTCTCCAAAACACCGGGGAGCTGTTTTTT.

This clonotype was observed at least ten times. This sequence joins TRBV4-3 and TRBJ2-7; 13 nucleotides match TRBD2. Germline V gives CDR1 LGHNA, CDR2 YSLEER. Germline trimming cut 0 bases from V and 7 bases from J; bases unmatched to any gene: 9. The CDR3 contains 17 residues. CDR3 in amino acids: CASSQDWGLAGMSEQYF. In DNA, the CDR3 is TGCGCCAGCAGCCAAGATTGGGGACTAGCGGGGATGTCAGAGCAGTACTTC.

The J gene is TRBJ1-1, the V gene TRBV6-2 or TRBV6-3; TRBD1 matches at 8 bases. This CDR3 has 15 amino acids. Germline V gene data show CDR1 as MNHEY and CDR2 as SVGEGT. V was pared by 6 bases and J by 1 base, with 7 bases of the junction left unmatched. The DNA of the CDR3 is TGTGCCAGCAGACTCGGACAGGGACAGAACACTGAAGCTTTCTTT. It specifies CASRLGQGQNTEAFF.

This chain connects TRBV5-6 to TRBJ2-6, with D unresolved. CDR1 and CDR2 (germline): SGHDT, YYEEEE. V dropped 4 bases and J dropped 0 bases, with 17 bases sitting between them. The CDR3 contains 18 residues. This CDR3 reads CASSLDPGHPSGANVLTF. The CDR3 DNA reads as TGTGCCAGCAGCCTAGACCCGGGTCACCCCTCTGGGGCCAACGTCCTGACTTTC.